The 16 T cell receptor beta chains given below trace back to one sample, sequenced in a study of shared clonotypes between healthy human individuals. Assay: immunoSEQ multiplex PCR; the TCRdb copy retains only in-frame clones and omits some. This sample has roughly 2,300,000 clones, with 92% found just once. The sample taken for sequencing was naive CD4+ T cells from PBMCs. Subset indicated: CD45RA+ positively selected. The receptors stem from a man in his late teens or twenties in good health. Some clones in this sample may be carry-over from other donors' samples.

The genes are TRBV2 and TRBJ1-2; 9 nucleotides match TRBD1. The trim removed 6 bases at V and 5 bases at J, leaving 7 bases unmatched. This CDR3 comprises 14 residues. The germline CDR1 and CDR2 sequences are SNHLY and FYNNEI. The CDR3 nucleotides read TGTGCCAGCAGAGTTACAGGGGGCGAGTATGGCTACACCTTC. This gives the protein CASRVTGGEYGYTF.

On this clone itself: Other DNA sequences in this specimen translate into the identical CDR3. The chain is built from TRBV5-1 and TRBJ2-1; D gene unclear. Germline V gene data show CDR1 as SGHRS and CDR2 as YFSETQ. This CDR3 contains 15 residues. V lost 3 bases and J lost 0, with 10 bases in between. Here the CDR3 reads CASSSSVSSYNEQFF. CDR3 coding DNA: TGCGCCAGCAGCTCCTCAGTGAGCTCCTACAATGAGCAGTTCTTC.

V is TRBV11-2 and J is TRBJ1-2; tentatively, D is TRBD1 (5 bases). From germline, CDR1 is SGHAT and CDR2 FQNNGV. V lost 5 bases and J lost 3, with 16 bases in between. The CDR3 runs 15 residues. CDR3 coding DNA: TGTGCCAGCAGCCCAGCTTTCGGGGGGGACTATGGCTACACCTTC. Translating gives CASSPAFGGDYGYTF.

This clone was seen just once. CDR3 residues: CASSEGRAYEQYF. CDR3 bases: TGTGCCAGCAGCGAGGGACGGGCCTACGAGCAGTACTTC. The chain is built from TRBV7-3 and TRBJ2-7; D tentatively fits TRBD1 or TRBD2 (5 bases each). The CDR3 has 13 amino acids. Germline-derived CDR1 and CDR2 are SGHTA and FQGTGA. V was shortened by 5 bases and J by 2 bases, with 10 bases between the two germline ends.

The chain carries TRBV19 and TRBJ2-3; TRBD2 agrees at 10 bases. The CDR3 extends over 16 amino acids. Unmatched junction bases numbered 13, after V lost 7 bases and J lost 6 bases. The germline CDR1 and CDR2 sequences are LNHDA and SQIVND (reference sequence). The CDR3 DNA follows: TGTGCCAGTACCATTGCGCTAGCGGGAGTCGGGGATACGCAGTATTTT. Encoded protein: CASTIALAGVGDTQYF.

This clone was detected a few times. The V call is TRBV5-1, the J call TRBJ2-5; tentative D call: TRBD2 (6 bases). The CDR3 is 17 amino acids. Trimming shortened V by 0 bases and J by 5 bases, and 20 bases separated the two germline ends. The V gene's germline CDR1 is SGHRS and CDR2 YFSETQ. The CDR3 here is CASSLALGGPRSETQYF. The CDR3 DNA reads as TGCGCCAGCAGCTTGGCCTTGGGGGGACCAAGGTCGGAGACCCAGTACTTC.

The rearrangement links TRBV27 to TRBJ1-1; unclear D gene. The CDR3 runs 14 residues. Per germline, CDR1 MNHEY and CDR2 SMNVEV (reference sequence). V was cut by 1 base and J by 2 bases, with 8 bases left in between. CDR3 sequence (DNA): TGTGCCAGCAGTTTATTGTACAGTAACACTGAAGCTTTCTTT. Encoded protein: CASSLLYSNTEAFF.

The chain employs TRBV18 and TRBJ2-2; 11 bases align to TRBD2. In germline, CDR1 is KGHSH, CDR2 LQKENI. The CDR3 is 15 residues long. The trim removed 6 bases at V and 5 bases at J, leaving 5 bases unmatched. CDR3 DNA: TGTGCCAGCTCTCTGACTAGCGGGATGACCGGGGAGCTGTTTTTT. This codes for CASSLTSGMTGELFF.

About this clone itself: Other DNA sequences in the sample encode the same CDR3. The chain carries TRBV28 and TRBJ1-5, with 10 positions matching TRBD1. V dropped 2 bases and J dropped 4; count of bases not matched to a gene: 2. The CDR3 is 15 amino acids. Germline CDR1 is MDHEN and CDR2 is SYDVKM. The CDR3, as DNA: TGTGCCAGCAGTTTAAGGACAGGGGGGAATCAGCCCCAGCATTTT. Amino acid sequence: CASSLRTGGNQPQHF.

Points on this clone: The sample has other DNA sequences that encode this CDR3 too. The V and J genes are TRBV5-1 and TRBJ1-5; D unclear. The CDR3 extends over 14 amino acids. Germline CDR1 SGHRS, CDR2 YFSETQ. V lost 0 bases to trimming and J lost 0 bases, with 4 bases between them. The DNA for the CDR3 is TGCGCCAGCAGCTTGGCCGGTAGCAATCAGCCCCAGCATTTT. This codes for CASSLAGSNQPQHF. Full variable domain (remainder filled in from reference TRBV5-1 and TRBJ1-5): KAGVTQTPRYLIKTRGQQVTLSCSPISGHRSVSWYQQTPGQGLQFLFEYFSETQRNKGNFPGRFSGRQFSNSRSEMNVSTLELGDSALYLCASSLAGSNQPQHFGDGTRLSIL.

This chain links TRBV18 with TRBJ2-2, with D perhaps matching TRBD2 (5 bases). The CDR3 consists of 14 residues. Germline CDR1 is KGHSH and CDR2 is LQKENI. V was pared by 5 bases and J by 6 bases, with 13 bases between. This CDR3 is CASSAGPGAGELFF. DNA for the CDR3: TGTGCCAGCTCAGCGGGCCCCGGGGCCGGGGAGCTGTTTTTT.

This chain connects TRBV5-1 to TRBJ2-7, with no clear D. The CDR3 totals 14 residues. Trimming took off 0 bases at V and 2 bases at J, with 9 bases between the two ends. Germline CDR1 reads SGHRS; CDR2 reads YFSETQ. The CDR3 DNA sequence: TGCGCCAGCAGCTTGGGGGAAGGCCCCTACGAGCAGTACTTC. Amino acids: CASSLGEGPYEQYF.

The chain recombines TRBV7-9 with TRBJ1-2, with a possible D match to TRBD1 (6 bases). V was shortened by 1 base and J by 7 bases, with 13 bases between the two germline ends. The germline V gene encodes CDR1 SEHNR and CDR2 FQNEAQ (reference sequence). CDR3 length equals 14 residues. Here the CDR3 DNA reads TGTGCCAGCAGCTTAGATGCGGGGGCTGGTGGCTACACCTTC. Its translation is CASSLDAGAGGYTF.

V gene TRBV7-9 combines with J gene TRBJ2-5, with TRBD2 matching over 8 bases. CDR3 length: 16 amino acids. Germline assignment: CDR1 SEHNR and CDR2 FQNEAQ (reference sequence). V was clipped by 0 bases and J by 4 bases; unmatched bases: 7. The CDR3 protein is CASSLADGRAGETQYF. For the CDR3, the DNA is TGTGCCAGCAGCTTAGCGGACGGGAGGGCGGGAGAGACCCAGTACTTC.

The chain carries TRBV28 and TRBJ2-1; D is perhaps TRBD2 (6 bases). V lost 3 bases, J lost 4 bases, and 13 bases lay in between. There are 15 residues in the CDR3. CDR1 and CDR2 (germline): MDHEN, SYDVKM. The CDR3 DNA reads TGTGCCAGCAGTTTGCGTCAGGGACTGTACAATGAGCAGTTCTTC. It yields the protein CASSLRQGLYNEQFF.

This chain connects TRBV6-1 to TRBJ1-1; possibly TRBD1 for D (5 bases). The CDR3 has 15 residues. Germline V gene data show CDR1 as MNHNS and CDR2 as SASEGT. Trimming removed 8 bases at V and 0 bases at J, with 16 bases between. CDR3 region: CASGPRVGVNTEAFF. Here the CDR3 DNA reads TGTGCCAGCGGCCCCAGGGTTGGGGTGAACACTGAAGCTTTCTTT.